The 16 T cell receptor beta chains below were found in one sample sequenced in a study of T cells after yellow fever vaccination. TCRdb fed the 5' RACE reads into MiXCR, producing one record per CDR3 protein. The sample contains under 200,000 distinct CDR3 sequences, 8% to 13% of which appear only once. The sequences come from CD8+ T cells sorted from PBMCs, collected 15 days after the yellow fever booster vaccination. The source of these receptors is a man aged 18 to 30 who received the YFV17D yellow fever vaccine.

J is TRBJ2-7 and V is TRBV7-2; 9 nucleotides align to TRBD2. The CDR3 loop spans 15 amino acids. After removal of 5 bases from V and 1 base from J, the junction contained 6 bases not matched to a gene. CDR1 is SGHTA and CDR2 is FQGNSA in the germline V gene. The CDR3 region is CASSESGGTSYEQYF. DNA for the CDR3: TGTGCCAGCAGCGAAAGCGGGGGGACTTCCTACGAGCAGTACTTC.

This chain links TRBV6-2 or TRBV6-3 with TRBJ2-1, with TRBD1 as a possible D gene (6 bases). Germline V gene lookup returns CDR1 MNHEY and CDR2 SVGEGT. The V gene lost 2 bases and the J gene lost 5 bases, with 7 bases spanning the gap. This CDR3 spans 13 amino acids. CDR3 nucleotides: TGTGCCAGCAGTTACGGGGGCCACAATGAGCAGTTCTTC. Translated: CASSYGGHNEQFF.

The chain carries TRBV2 and TRBJ2-6; 7 bases line up with TRBD1. This CDR3 region has 16 residues. V lost 5 bases to trimming and J lost 0 bases; unmatched junction nucleotides: 4. Germline V lookup: CDR1 SNHLY, CDR2 FYNNEI. CDR3: CASSTDRSSGANVLTF. DNA for the CDR3: TGTGCCAGCAGTACGGACAGGAGCTCTGGGGCCAACGTCCTGACTTTC.

This clonotype was seen a handful of times. The gene calls are TRBV11-2 and TRBJ2-2, with D maybe TRBD1 (5 bases). The germline V gene has CDR1 SGHAT and CDR2 FQNNGV. The V and J ends lost 4 bases and 4 bases respectively, with 13 bases between them. This CDR3 contains 15 residues. CDR3 coding DNA: TGTGCCAGCAGCTCCAACCAGGGATTCACCGGGGAGCTGTTTTTT. Residues: CASSSNQGFTGELFF.

This chain joins TRBV7-8 and TRBJ2-5; the D is unclear. Germline assignment: CDR1 SGHVS and CDR2 FQNEAQ. The CDR3 loop spans 14 amino acids. V was trimmed by 5 bases and J by 0 bases, leaving 10 bases between them. CDR3 DNA: TGTGCCAGCAGCCCCCTCTATAACCAAGAGACCCAGTACTTC. Amino acid sequence: CASSPLYNQETQYF.

The rearrangement uses TRBV6-1 and TRBJ2-7; 9 bases are shared with TRBD1. V trimming: 10 bases; J trimming: 6 bases; junction bases outside the gene matches: 10. This CDR3 is built from 13 residues. Germline CDR1 and CDR2: MNHNS and SASEGT. The CDR3 here is CATEQGALGEQYF. CDR3 bases: TGTGCCACAGAACAGGGGGCGCTGGGCGAGCAGTACTTC.

V usage is TRBV27 and J usage is TRBJ2-3; 9 nucleotides agree with TRBD2. Trimming cost V 2 bases and J 3 bases; bases outside gene matches: 9. Germline V gene sequence: CDR1 MNHEY, CDR2 SMNVEV (reference sequence). The CDR3 covers 17 residues. The CDR3: CASSLPAGGRGTDTQYF. As DNA, the CDR3 is TGTGCCAGCAGTTTACCAGCGGGGGGCAGGGGTACAGATACGCAGTATTTT.

This clonotype is judged medium-sized. The chain carries TRBV20-1 and TRBJ2-7; 9 bases are a match to TRBD1. CDR1 is DFQATT and CDR2 is SNEGSKA in the germline V gene (reference sequence). The V segment lost 6 bases and the J segment 1 base; nucleotides outside the gene matches: 1. The CDR3 consists of 12 residues. The DNA of the CDR3 is TGCAGTGCCGGGACAGGGTCCTACGAGCAGTACTTC. Translated: CSAGTGSYEQYF.

The V and J genes are TRBV7-9 and TRBJ2-7; D unclear. V was shortened by 5 bases and J by 6 bases, with 8 bases between the two germline ends. Germline CDR1 and CDR2: SEHNR and FQNEAQ (reference sequence). CDR3 length: 11 residues. The chain's CDR3 is CASSLQAEQYV. For the CDR3, the DNA is TGTGCCAGCAGCCTCCAAGCCGAGCAGTACGTC.

In DNA form, the CDR3 reads TGCGCCAGCAGCTTGGGACAGGGGATTCCGAACACTGAAGCTTTCTTT. It codes for CASSLGQGIPNTEAFF. The J gene is TRBJ1-1, the V gene TRBV5-1; 8 bases are shared with TRBD1. Unmatched junction bases numbered 5, after V lost 0 bases and J lost 1 base. Germline V gene lookup returns CDR1 SGHRS and CDR2 YFSETQ. The CDR3 covers 16 residues.

This clonotype was seen repeatedly, ten times or more. For the CDR3, the DNA is TGCAGCGTTGGCACGGACTTCGAGTCTGGGGCCAACGTCCTGACTTTC. Its protein product is CSVGTDFESGANVLTF. This sequence joins TRBV29-1 and TRBJ2-6, with D possibly TRBD2 on 5 matching bases. The V end lost 4 bases, the J end lost 1 base, and 14 bases lay between the germline ends. CDR3 size: 16 residues. Per germline, CDR1 SQVTM and CDR2 ANQGSEA.

The rearrangement joins TRBV7-9 to TRBJ1-3, with a possible D match to TRBD1 (5 bases). The ends were cut back, 5 bases at V and 0 bases at J, with 11 bases in the middle. The length of the CDR3 is 15 residues. The germline V gene has CDR1 SEHNR and CDR2 FQNEAQ (reference sequence). The CDR3 DNA follows: TGTGCCAGCAGCAGCCAGGGCGACTCTGGAAACACCATATATTTT. Amino acid sequence: CASSSQGDSGNTIYF. Full variable domain (outside the CDR3, taken from reference TRBV7-9 and TRBJ1-3): DTGVSQNPRHKITKRGQNVTFRCDPISEHNRLYWYRQTLGQGPEFLTYFQNEAQLEKSRLLSDRFSAERPKGSFSTLEIQRTEQGDSAMYLCASSSQGDSGNTIYFGEGSWLTVV.

The gene calls are TRBV6-2 or TRBV6-3 and TRBJ2-4; D gene ambiguous. Trimming took 4 bases from V and 6 from J, leaving 10 bases between them. The CDR3 runs to 13 residues. The germline CDR1 and CDR2 sequences are MNHEY and SVGEGT. The CDR3 region is CASSFTGSNIQYF. In nucleotides, the CDR3 is TGTGCCAGCAGTTTTACCGGCTCAAACATTCAGTACTTC.

This clonotype was detected only a few times. V usage is TRBV4-1 and J usage is TRBJ2-5; D might be TRBD2 (6 bases). The CDR3 totals 13 residues. CDR1 is MGHRA, CDR2 YSYEKL, per germline. The V and J ends lost 3 bases and 5 bases respectively, with 10 bases between them. The CDR3 coding sequence is TGCGCCAGCAGCCATCGCGGGGAGGAGACCCAGTACTTC. Translated, it gives CASSHRGEETQYF.

This clonotype ranks as medium-sized (0.01 to 0.1%). The V gene is TRBV12-3 or TRBV12-4, the J gene TRBJ2-1, with 8 bases that match TRBD2. The CDR3 spans 14 residues. V was pared by 3 bases and J by 4 bases, with 2 bases of the junction left unmatched. The CDR3 DNA reads TGTGCCAGCAGTTTGGGCGGGGGGTACAATGAGCAGTTCTTC. Protein product: CASSLGGGYNEQFF.

The table lists this clonotype with a few counts. The rearrangement links TRBV12-3 or TRBV12-4 to TRBJ2-3, with 9 bases that match TRBD1. CDR3 length: 15 residues. V lost 4 bases, J lost 4 bases, and 6 bases stayed unmatched. CDR3 loop: CASSYAGQGSDTQYF. DNA of the CDR3: TGTGCCAGCAGTTACGCGGGACAGGGTTCAGATACGCAGTATTTT.